There are many counts of the clone carrying this T cell receptor (beta chain). The antigen remains unidentified. This record comes from a study of glioma-infiltrating T cells. The CDR3 sequence is 11 residues long. V dropped 7 bases and J dropped 4 bases, with 8 bases sitting between them. Germline V CDR1 and CDR2: SQVTM, ANQGSEA. TCR alpha and beta CDR3 regions were amplified from RNA using iRepertoire nested multiplex PCR. One-step reverse transcription and amplification started from about 100-400 ng of tissue mRNA or PBMC total RNA. TCRdb redid the calling of the multiplex PCR reads with MiXCR, one entry per CDR3 protein. Among over 100,000 distinct CDR3 sequences, less than 30% were seen once, and the ten largest hold around a third. Study-level results: Gliomas, especially low-grade, showed above-expected tissue-blood divergence; non-neoplastic patients showed below.

This sequence was found in a human donor with low-grade glioma or glioblastoma, undergoing nonglioma brain surgery, or in good health (not recorded which). Sequenced material: glioma tissue, nonneoplastic brain tissue, or PBMCs (not recorded which). The chain combines TRBV29-1 with TRBJ2-1; possible D gene TRBD1, 5 bases. CDR3 amino acids: CSAGSYNEQFF. The CDR3 DNA sequence: TGCAGCGCAGGGTCTTACAATGAGCAGTTCTTC.